The clone carrying this TCR beta chain was detected a few times. No antigen is known for it. Alongside a J-beta primer mix, a sample-barcoded 5' primer served in a second PCR lasting 7 to 11 cycles. TCRdb called the 5' RACE reads again in MiXCR, with one record for every CDR3 protein. The sample carries around 990,000 distinct CDR3 sequences, approximately 25% recorded once. The data belong to a study of blood T cells in healthy people across ages. Findings of the study overall: Samples with more naive T cells showed higher observed beta diversity. Fewer expanded clones and more diversity marked long-lived versus aged donors.

Trimming removed 7 bases at V and 2 bases at J, with 14 bases between. The length of the CDR3 is 14 residues. The V gene's germline CDR1 is SNHLY and CDR2 FYNNEI. This sample was shared with a second study, whose subject was T cells of mothers and their children.

V usage is TRBV2 and J usage is TRBJ2-5; D perhaps matches TRBD2 (5 bases). Sequencing was carried out using blood. The TCR comes from a girl aged 2 to 10 in good health. The CDR3: CASKERGQQETQYF. The CDR3 DNA reads as TGTGCCAGCAAAGAGAGAGGGCAGCAAGAGACCCAGTACTTC.